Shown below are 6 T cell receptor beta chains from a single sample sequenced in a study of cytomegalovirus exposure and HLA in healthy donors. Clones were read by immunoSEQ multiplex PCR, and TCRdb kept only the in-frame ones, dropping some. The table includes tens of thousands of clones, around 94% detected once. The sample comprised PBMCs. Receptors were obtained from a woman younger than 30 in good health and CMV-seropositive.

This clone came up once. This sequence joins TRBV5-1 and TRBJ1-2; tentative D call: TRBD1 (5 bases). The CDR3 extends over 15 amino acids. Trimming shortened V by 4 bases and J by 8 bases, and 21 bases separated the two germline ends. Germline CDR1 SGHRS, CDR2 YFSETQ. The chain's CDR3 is CASSPGGWGLEGYTF. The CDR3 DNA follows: TGCGCCAGCAGCCCCGGTGGTTGGGGACTGGAGGGCTACACCTTC.

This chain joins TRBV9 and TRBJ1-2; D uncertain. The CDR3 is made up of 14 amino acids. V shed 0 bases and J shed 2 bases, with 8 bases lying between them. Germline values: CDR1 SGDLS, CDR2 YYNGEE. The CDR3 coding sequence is TGTGCCAGCAGCGTAGACACGTCCAACTATGGCTACACCTTC. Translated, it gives CASSVDTSNYGYTF.

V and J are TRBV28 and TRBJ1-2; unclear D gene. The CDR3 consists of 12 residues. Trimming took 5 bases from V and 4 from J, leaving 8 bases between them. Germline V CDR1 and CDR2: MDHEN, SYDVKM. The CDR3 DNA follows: TGTGCCAGCAGTCGGGAATTCTATGGCTACACCTTC. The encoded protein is CASSREFYGYTF.

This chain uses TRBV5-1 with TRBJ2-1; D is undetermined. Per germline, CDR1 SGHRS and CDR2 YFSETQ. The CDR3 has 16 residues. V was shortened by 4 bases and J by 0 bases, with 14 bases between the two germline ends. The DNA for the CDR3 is TGCGCCAGCAGCCCCGGCGGCGCAAGCTCCTACAATGAGCAGTTCTTC. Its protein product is CASSPGGASSYNEQFF.

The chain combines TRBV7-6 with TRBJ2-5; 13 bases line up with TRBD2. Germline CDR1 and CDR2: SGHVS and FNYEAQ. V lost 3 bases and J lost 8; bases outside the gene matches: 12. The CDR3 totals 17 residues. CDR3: CASSLDQLAGGMNTQYF. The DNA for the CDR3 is TGTGCCAGCAGCTTGGACCAACTAGCGGGGGGGATGAATACCCAGTACTTC.

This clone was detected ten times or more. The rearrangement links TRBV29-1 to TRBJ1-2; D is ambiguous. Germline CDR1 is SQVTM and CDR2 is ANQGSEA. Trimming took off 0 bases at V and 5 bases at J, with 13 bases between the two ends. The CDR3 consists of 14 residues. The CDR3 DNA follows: TGCAGCGTTGAAGAAGACGAGGGTCTATATGGCTACACCTTC. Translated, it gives CSVEEDEGLYGYTF.